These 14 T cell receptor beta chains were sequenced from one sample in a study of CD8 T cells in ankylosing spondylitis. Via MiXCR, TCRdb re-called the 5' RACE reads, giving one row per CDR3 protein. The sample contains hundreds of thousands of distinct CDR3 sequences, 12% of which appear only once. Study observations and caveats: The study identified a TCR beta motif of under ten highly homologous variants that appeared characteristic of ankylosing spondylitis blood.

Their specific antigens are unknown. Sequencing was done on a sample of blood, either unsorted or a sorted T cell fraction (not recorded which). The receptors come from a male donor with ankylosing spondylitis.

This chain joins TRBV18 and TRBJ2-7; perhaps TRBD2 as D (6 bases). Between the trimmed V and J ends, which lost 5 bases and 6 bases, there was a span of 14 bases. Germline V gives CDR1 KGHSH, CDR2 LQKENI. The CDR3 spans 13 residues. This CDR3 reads CASSMPGTSEQYF. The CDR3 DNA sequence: TGTGCCAGCTCAATGCCAGGGACTTCCGAGCAGTACTTC.

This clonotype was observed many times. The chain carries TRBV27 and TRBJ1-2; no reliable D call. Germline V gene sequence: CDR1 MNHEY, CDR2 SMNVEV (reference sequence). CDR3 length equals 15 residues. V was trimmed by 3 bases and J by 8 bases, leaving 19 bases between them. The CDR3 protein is CASSFLEGGLGGYTF. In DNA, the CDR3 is TGTGCCAGCAGTTTTCTGGAGGGCGGCTTAGGCGGCTACACCTTC.

CDR3 amino acids: CSVSLGQGTITDTQYF. The CDR3 nucleotides read TGCAGCGTTTCTCTGGGTCAGGGAACCATCACAGATACGCAGTATTTT. V and J are TRBV29-1 and TRBJ2-3, with D possibly TRBD1 on 5 matching bases. The CDR3 extends over 16 amino acids. The V gene lost 5 bases and the J gene lost 2 bases, with 20 bases spanning the gap. Germline V gene data show CDR1 as SQVTM and CDR2 as ANQGSEA.

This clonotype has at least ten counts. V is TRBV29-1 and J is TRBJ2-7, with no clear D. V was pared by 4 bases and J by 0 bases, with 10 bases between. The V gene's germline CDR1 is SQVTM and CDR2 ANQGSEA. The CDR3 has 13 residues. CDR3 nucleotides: TGCAGCGTTGTCAGCGTTAGCTCCTACGAGCAGTACTTC. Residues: CSVVSVSSYEQYF.

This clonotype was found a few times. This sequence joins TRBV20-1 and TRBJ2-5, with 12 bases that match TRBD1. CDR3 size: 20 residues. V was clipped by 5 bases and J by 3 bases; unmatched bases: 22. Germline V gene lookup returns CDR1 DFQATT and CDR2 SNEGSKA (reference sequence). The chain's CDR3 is CSAPKLGQGAPFYLKETQYF. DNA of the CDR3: TGCAGTGCTCCGAAACTGGGACAGGGGGCGCCTTTTTATTTGAAAGAGACCCAGTACTTC.

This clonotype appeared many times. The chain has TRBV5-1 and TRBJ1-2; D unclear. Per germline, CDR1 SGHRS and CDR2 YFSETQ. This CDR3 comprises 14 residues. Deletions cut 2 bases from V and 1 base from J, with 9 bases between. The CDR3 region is CASSFPGLNYGYTF. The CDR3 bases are TGCGCCAGCAGCTTCCCAGGACTTAACTATGGCTACACCTTC.

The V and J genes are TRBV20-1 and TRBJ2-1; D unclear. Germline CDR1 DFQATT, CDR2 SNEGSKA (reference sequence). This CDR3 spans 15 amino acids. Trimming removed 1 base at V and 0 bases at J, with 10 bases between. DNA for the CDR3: TGCAGTGCTAGAGTATCGCACAACTCCTACAATGAGCAGTTCTTC. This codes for CSARVSHNSYNEQFF.

The CDR3 DNA reads TGTGCCAGCAGTGTAAGGCCCGCTGATGGCTACACCTTC. Translating it yields CASSVRPADGYTF. The chain joins TRBV2 to TRBJ1-2; D not resolved. Germline V gene data show CDR1 as SNHLY and CDR2 as FYNNEI. This CDR3 region has 13 residues. The V gene lost 4 bases and the J gene lost 6 bases, with 12 bases spanning the gap.

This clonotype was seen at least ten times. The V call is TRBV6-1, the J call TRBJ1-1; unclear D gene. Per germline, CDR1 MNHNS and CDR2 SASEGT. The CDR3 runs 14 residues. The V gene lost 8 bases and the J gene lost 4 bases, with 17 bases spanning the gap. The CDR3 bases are TGTGCCAGCGTCATAGCTACAGTCGGCACTGAAGCTTTCTTT. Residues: CASVIATVGTEAFF.

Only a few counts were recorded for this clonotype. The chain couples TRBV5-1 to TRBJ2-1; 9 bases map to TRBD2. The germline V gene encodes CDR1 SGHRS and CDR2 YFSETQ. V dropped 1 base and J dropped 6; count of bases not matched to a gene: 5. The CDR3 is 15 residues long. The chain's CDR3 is CASSLRTSVSNEQFF. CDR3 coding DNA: TGCGCCAGCAGCTTGCGGACTAGCGTATCCAATGAGCAGTTCTTC.

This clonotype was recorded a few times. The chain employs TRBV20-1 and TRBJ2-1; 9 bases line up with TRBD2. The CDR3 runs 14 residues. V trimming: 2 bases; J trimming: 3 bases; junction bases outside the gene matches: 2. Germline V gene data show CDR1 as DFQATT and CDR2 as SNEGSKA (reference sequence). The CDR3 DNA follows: TGCAGTGCTAGATTTAGCGGGAGCTACAATGAGCAGTTCTTC. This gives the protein CSARFSGSYNEQFF.

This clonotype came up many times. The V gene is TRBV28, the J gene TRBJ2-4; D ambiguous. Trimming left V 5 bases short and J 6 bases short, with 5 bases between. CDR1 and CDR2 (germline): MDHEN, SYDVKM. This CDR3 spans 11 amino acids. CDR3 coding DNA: TGTGCCAGCAGTCAAATAAACATTCAGTACTTC. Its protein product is CASSQINIQYF. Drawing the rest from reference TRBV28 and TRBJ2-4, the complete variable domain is DVKVTQSSRYLVKRTGEKVFLECVQDMDHENMFWYRQDPGLGLRLIYFSYDVKMKEKGDIPEGYSVSREKKERFSLILESASTNQTSMYLCASSQINIQYFGAGTRLSVL.

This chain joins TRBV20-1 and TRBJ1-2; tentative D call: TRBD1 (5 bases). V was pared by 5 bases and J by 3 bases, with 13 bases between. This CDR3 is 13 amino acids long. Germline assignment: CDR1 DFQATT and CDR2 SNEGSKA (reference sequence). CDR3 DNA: TGCAGTGCTTGGGGCGGGGGAGACTATGGCTACACCTTC. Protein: CSAWGGGDYGYTF.

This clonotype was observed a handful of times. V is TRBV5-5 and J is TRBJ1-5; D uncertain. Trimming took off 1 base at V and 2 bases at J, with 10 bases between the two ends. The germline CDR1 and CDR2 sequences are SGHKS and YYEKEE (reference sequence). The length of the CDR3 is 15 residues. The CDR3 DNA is TGTGCCAGCAGCTTGTGGGGATCGGGCAATCAGCCCCAGCATTTT. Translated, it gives CASSLWGSGNQPQHF.